This record looks at one T cell receptor beta chain sequence and its context. This sample stems from a study of Graves' ophthalmopathy and Graves' hyperthyroidism. Per the germline V gene, CDR1 is ENHRY and CDR2 is SYGVKD. V lost 4 bases and J 2 bases, leaving 13 bases between the germline ends. The CDR3 has 15 amino acids. Transcripts of RNA were the source for amplifying TCR beta CDR3 regions. HTBI primers served in a first-round RT-PCR, which a second-round multiplex PCR followed. TCRdb redid the calling of the multiplex PCR reads with MiXCR, one entry per CDR3 protein. The table records about 700,000 distinct CDR3 sequences, more than 40% of them present only once. A duration under 3 months, NOSPECS ≥4, CAS ≥3 and moderate-to-severe activity characterized the donors with ophthalmopathy.

The chain uses TRBV10-3 and TRBJ2-3; TRBD2 might be the D (6 bases). The sequenced sample consisted of peripheral blood. The origin of this receptor is an adult man with Graves' ophthalmopathy. Here the CDR3 reads CAISGGLDYTDTQYF. The CDR3 bases are TGTGCCATCAGTGGGGGACTCGACTACACAGATACGCAGTATTTT.